This paragraph covers one TCR beta chain sequence. The antigen is not known. Unique molecular identifiers were built into the TCR beta cDNA libraries. The authors obtained roughly 500,000 cDNA molecules from around 1 to 9.1 million T cells. TCRdb re-analysed the PCR reads in MiXCR, keeping a single row per CDR3 protein. This sample has roughly 540,000 distinct CDR3 sequences, with 30% to 40% found just once. The data derive from a study of post-analysis software for immune sequencing data. Study-wide context: Relapsing-remitting, secondary progressive and progressive-relapsing forms made up the multiple sclerosis disease courses.

CDR3 size: 15 residues. The J segment lost 4 bases and the V segment lost 6 bases, leaving 12 bases of the junction unmatched. Germline V gene lookup returns CDR1 DFQATT and CDR2 SNEGSKA (reference sequence). Overall study findings and caveats: Strong co-clustering by F measure linked samples that shared a preparation batch. There was significantly lower normalized Chao1 diversity in multiple sclerosis patients than in controls. With TRBV5-6, TRBV5-1 and TRBV20-1 included, about five TRBV segments were more frequent in patients than in controls.

Input material: blood. This receptor was obtained from a girl between 2 and 17 years old with multiple sclerosis. The chain links TRBV20-1 to TRBJ1-1; 9 bases are a match to TRBD1. CDR3 region: CSAERPGQGRTEAFF. The CDR3 DNA sequence: TGCAGTGCCGAGCGTCCGGGACAGGGCCGCACTGAAGCTTTCTTT.